The entry below describes one TCR beta chain. This CDR3 has 12 residues. Germline V gene lookup returns CDR1 MNHEY and CDR2 SVGAGI. V was clipped by 6 bases and J by 4 bases, with 9 bases between them. This entry comes from a study of blood T cell repertoires in COVID-19. As for the study in general: Samples of COVID-19 (acute and convalescent) were obtained from the United States, Italy and Spain.

Original processing notes: Amplification of reference gene primers provided the estimated nucleated cell counts. Data came from immunoSEQ multiplex PCR; TCRdb stores just in-frame clones and leaves some out. Clonal size and the V and J genes are those of that table, whereas D and trimming came from the DNA. The sample has some 150,000 clones, around 87% seen once. The chain links TRBV6-5 to TRBJ1-2, with a tentative D call TRBD1 (5 bases). The sequence was obtained from a man aged 45-60 years with active COVID-19. Sequenced: peripheral blood. The CDR3 loop is CASSLDTYGYTF. The CDR3 nucleotides are TGTGCCAGCAGCTTGGACACCTATGGCTACACCTTC.